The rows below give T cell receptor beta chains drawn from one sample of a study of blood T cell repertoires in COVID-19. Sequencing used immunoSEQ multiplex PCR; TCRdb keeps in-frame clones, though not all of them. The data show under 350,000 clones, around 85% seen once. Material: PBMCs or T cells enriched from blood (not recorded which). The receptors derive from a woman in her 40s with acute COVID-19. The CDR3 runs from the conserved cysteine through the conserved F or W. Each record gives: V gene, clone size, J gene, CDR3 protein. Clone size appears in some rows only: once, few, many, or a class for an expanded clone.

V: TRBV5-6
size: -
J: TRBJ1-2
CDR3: CASSPPDRAYGYTF

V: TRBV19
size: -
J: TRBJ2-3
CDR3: CASSTPAGTQYF

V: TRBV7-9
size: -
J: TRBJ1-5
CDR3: CASSLSAGTGNQPQHF

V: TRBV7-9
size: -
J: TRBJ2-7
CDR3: CASSPGTVYEQYF

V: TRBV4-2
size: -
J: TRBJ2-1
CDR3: CASSQERVRGASSYNEQFF

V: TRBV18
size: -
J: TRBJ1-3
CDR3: CASSPRDSHSGNTIYF

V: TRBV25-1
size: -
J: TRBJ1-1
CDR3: CASGRDTGGVLEAFF

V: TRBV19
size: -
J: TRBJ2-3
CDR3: CASSRPGDRGTDTQYF

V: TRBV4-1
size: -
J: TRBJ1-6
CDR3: CASSQDYQEYNSPLHF

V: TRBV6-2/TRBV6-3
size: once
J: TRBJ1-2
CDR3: CASSSGQGGPRIYGYTF

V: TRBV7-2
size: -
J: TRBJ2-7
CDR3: CASSSTGGPGEQYF

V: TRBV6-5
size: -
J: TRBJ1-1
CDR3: CASNPPGLGGTEAFF

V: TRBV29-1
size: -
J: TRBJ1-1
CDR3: CSVFSSNTEAFF

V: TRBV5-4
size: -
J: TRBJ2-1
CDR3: CASSLATEFRAEQFF

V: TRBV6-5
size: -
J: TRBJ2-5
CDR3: CASSKRTGGAETQYF

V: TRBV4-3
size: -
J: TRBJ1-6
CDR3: CASSQVVLAGRNSPLHF

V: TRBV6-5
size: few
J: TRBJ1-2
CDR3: CASSLNPDSLDGYTF

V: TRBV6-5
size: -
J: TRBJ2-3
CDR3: CASSLKTGGDTQYF

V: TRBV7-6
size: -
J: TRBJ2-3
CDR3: CASSSSSGGATQYF

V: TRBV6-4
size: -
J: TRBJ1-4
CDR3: CASYLITGYDDEKLFF

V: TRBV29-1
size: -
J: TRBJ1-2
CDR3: CSVAIDREYSYGYTF

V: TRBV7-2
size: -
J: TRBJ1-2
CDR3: CASSSTGGGYGYTF

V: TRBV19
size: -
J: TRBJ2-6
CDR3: CASSPRAGVGRGANVLTF

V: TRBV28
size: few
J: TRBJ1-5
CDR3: CASGIQGLNQPQHF

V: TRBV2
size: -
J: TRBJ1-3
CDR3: CASSELLSAGNTIYF

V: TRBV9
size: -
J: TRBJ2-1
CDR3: CASSARGQVSYNEQFF

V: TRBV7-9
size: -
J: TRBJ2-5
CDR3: CASSLGAGKETQYF

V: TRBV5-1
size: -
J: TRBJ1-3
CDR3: CASSQDRGNTIYF

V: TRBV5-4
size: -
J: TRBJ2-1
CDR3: CASSLVFSAYNEQFF

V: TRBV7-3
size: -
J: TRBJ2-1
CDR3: CASSPGTGSLEQFF

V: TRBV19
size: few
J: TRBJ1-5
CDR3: CASSIQFGQVNQPQHF

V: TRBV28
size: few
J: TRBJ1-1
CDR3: CASSFPGVTEAFF

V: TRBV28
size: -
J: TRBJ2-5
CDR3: CASSFPGPSTGTSGVQETQYF

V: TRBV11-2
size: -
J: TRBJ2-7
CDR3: CASSLANPAGGYYEQYF

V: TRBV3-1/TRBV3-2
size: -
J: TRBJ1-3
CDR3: CASSHIRTGRSGNTIYF